Listed below are T cell receptor beta chains from one sample, sequenced in a study of CD8 T cells in ankylosing spondylitis. One entry per CDR3 protein, called by TCRdb with MiXCR from the 5' RACE reads. The sample lists about 200,000 distinct CDR3 sequences; roughly 13% were seen once. Sequencing input: blood, either unsorted or a sorted T cell fraction (not recorded which). These receptors originate from a male donor with ankylosing spondylitis or in good health (not recorded which). Each CDR3 is given without its conserved first and last residue. D genes are given only for firm matches.

>.|TRBV12-3/TRBV12-4
ASTPFGGTPLDEQF
>TRBD1|TRBV6-1
ASVTGGDTGELF
>.|TRBV27
ASSSAMISYEQY
>.|TRBV4-1
ASSQWGGTEAF
>.|TRBV5-1
ASRSSGPYNEQF
>TRBD1|TRBV12-3/TRBV12-4
ASSPGTGWTEPF
>TRBD1|TRBV5-1
ASSLSLDRADEQY
>TRBD1|TRBV2
ASSESGQELWGYT
>.|TRBV12-3/TRBV12-4
ASSLDSSYNSPLH
>.|TRBV19
ASSAGQNSYNEQF
>.|TRBV5-1
ASSLDLDDTQY
>.|TRBV2
ASSEGEGVETQY
>.|TRBV5-1
ASSPKTGHYYNEQF
>.|TRBV29-1
SVERSGGPDTQY
>TRBD1|TRBV6-1
ASSEEGQIYEQY
>.|TRBV12-3/TRBV12-4
ASSPRLETQY
>TRBD1|TRBV6-1
ASSPGQGAADTQY
>.|TRBV6-1
ASSEANYGYT
>.|TRBV29-1
SVEEELPGANVLT
>TRBD2|TRBV12-3/TRBV12-4
ASSPGTSVAEQY
>.|TRBV9
ASSVGLGTYNEQF
>.|TRBV6-5
ASSWAFGEAETQY
>.|TRBV12-3/TRBV12-4
ASSRAEWTQY
>.|TRBV6-2/TRBV6-3
ASSYPIRDRTDTQY
>TRBD1|TRBV6-1
ASNEYLTGTGSYNEQF
>.|TRBV4-1
ASSPGGASGYYNEQF
>.|TRBV19
ASSSEPYKDPQDNEQF
>.|TRBV29-1
SVELGGTEAF
>TRBD2|TRBV19
ASSIGREAYEQY
>.|TRBV7-8
ASSLPRNGKNTEAF
>.|TRBV10-3
AISVDNEQF
>TRBD2|TRBV29-1
SVDRAERGFEEQF
>.|TRBV12-3/TRBV12-4
ASSFTSGEGYT
>.|TRBV11-2
ASSLGEYNEQF
>TRBD2|TRBV6-5
ASSYSSLEASGRGNEQF
>.|TRBV4-1
ASSQAETLNTEAF
>TRBD2|TRBV3-1
ASSQEGASGSNEQF
>.|TRBV25-1
ASGVTNTEAF
>.|TRBV5-1
ASSSLTGVSSYEQY
>.|TRBV7-7
ASSPARVGELF
>.|TRBV9
ASSANGRPYT
>TRBD1|TRBV6-4
ASSVGTGNGYT
>.|TRBV29-1
SVEAQGNTEAF
>.|TRBV6-1
ASSSGYSGQPQH
>TRBD2|TRBV4-2
ASSQESGLGTSASYEQY
>TRBD1|TRBV4-1
ASSPQGTHEQY
>TRBD1|TRBV6-1
ASSPDRANTEAF
>.|TRBV14
ASSQEMGIYGELF
>TRBD1|TRBV29-1
SVEGTGGGYT
>.|TRBV6-1
ASSRSRSSGGELF
>.|TRBV11-2
ASSAGATYEQY
>.|TRBV7-2
ASSWGVGSYEQY
>.|TRBV7-9
ASSSPQDEGTPYEQY